This TCR beta chain comes out of a study of blood T cell repertoires in COVID-19 (dated by TCRdb to about 2020). As for the study more broadly: Samples covering the acute and convalescent phases of COVID-19 were provided by collaborators in the United States, Italy and Spain. The prospective study material was composed of cDNA or gDNA derived from T cells, B-cell-depleted T cells, or PBMCs. The dataset comprised deeply sampled blood TCRbeta repertoires from subjects exposed to, actively infected with, or recovered from COVID-19. The repertoires were released in a freely available public database intended as a resource for research on the immune response to SARS-CoV-2. The samples were drawn from two sources: the first 160 participants of the ongoing ImmuneRACE study, and fewer than 1,500 subjects contributed by 6 global collaborators. A de-identified subject ID, COVID-19 status, age in years and sex were almost always included in the sample metadata. Where HLA class I and class II types were available, the types were taken from metadata supplied by the sample provider, not from assay-based typing. Points the paper makes about the study in general: The quantity of clinical and demographic metadata differed by source and by participant and was supplied without curation.

TCRbeta CDR3 regions were amplified from genomic DNA using the immunoSEQ Assay, a bias-controlled multiplex PCR. In the original analysis: Nucleated cell counts per sample were estimated from amplification of reference gene primers within the assay. Sequence reads were collapsed and filtered to measure the absolute abundance of every unique TCRbeta CDR3 rearrangement. For each sample, productive Simpson clonality was calculated by taking the square root of Simpson's diversity index across productive rearrangements. TCRdb stores this immuneACCESS table with in-frame sequences only. Part of the clones is absent; in the studies checked, under half of the shortfall reflects unresolved V genes, and no reason is known for the rest. That table gives V, J and clone size, and the DNA gave D and trimming. The sample has about 140,000 clones on record, 84% of them singletons. The ten biggest clones cover 8.5% to 9% of the sample.

Via the germline V gene, CDR1 is MNHEY and CDR2 SVGAGI. V is pared back by 2 bases and J by 6 bases, with 8 bases lying between the germline termini. From its cysteine to its phenylalanine, the CDR3 spans 13 amino acids. The kept DNA is CDR3 alone, 39 bases in frame from the first base. In Seattle, one collaborating source enrolled patients while the infection was active and tracked those patients longitudinally over the course of disease. Each collaborating institution followed its own protocols to collect whole blood in K2EDTA tubes. For TCRbeta analysis, collaborators shipped samples as frozen whole blood, isolated PBMCs, or DNA extracted from either of those sample types. A note on this clone: It has no known antigen specificity. Within one base of it there is no much larger clone, and no base qualities were kept.

This receptor was taken from a man aged 25 to 40 with COVID-19, enrolled during active disease. The chain couples TRBV6-5 to TRBJ2-1; a tentative D match to TRBD1 spans 6 bases. The material sequenced was peripheral blood. The DNA sequence follows: TGTGCCAGCAGTTACGGGGGCCTCAATGAGCAGTTCTTC. It translates as CASSYGGLNEQFF.